This is a list of T cell receptor beta chains from one sample in a study of cytomegalovirus exposure and HLA in healthy donors. Clones were read by immunoSEQ multiplex PCR, and TCRdb kept only the in-frame ones, dropping some. This table holds about 150,000 clones, 86% found once. Sequencing used PBMCs. Source of these receptors: a man aged 18 to 29 in good health and CMV-seropositive. The CDR3 runs from the conserved cysteine through the conserved F or W. D genes are given only for firm matches. Expanded clones get a size class; other rows say once, few or many, or leave the size out.

V	size	J	D	DNA	CDR3
TRBV30	NA	TRBJ2-5	TRBD1	TGTGCCGGAAGACAGGGGAAAGAGACCCAGTACTTC	CAGRQGKETQYF
TRBV6-5	NA	TRBJ2-1	TRBD2	TGTGCCAGCAGGTTAGCGGGGGGCACCTACAATGAGCAGTTCTTC	CASRLAGGTYNEQFF
TRBV6-5	NA	TRBJ2-1	TRBD2	TGTGCCACGGGGGGTTTCGATGAGCAGTTCTTC	CATGGFDEQFF
TRBV5-4	once	TRBJ2-3	NA	TGTGCCAGCAGCTTGGATCCCTCCAATTCGGATTTT	CASSLDPSNSDF
TRBV6-5	NA	TRBJ1-5	TRBD1	TGTGCCAGCAGTAAAGTGACAGGGAGTAATCAGCCCCAGCATTTT	CASSKVTGSNQPQHF
TRBV2	once	TRBJ2-5	NA	TGTGCCAGCAGTGTGAGACTACAAGAGACCCAGTACTTC	CASSVRLQETQYF
TRBV18	NA	TRBJ1-1	NA	TGTGCCAGCTCACCCAATTCCTCCGGGACATCAAAAGCTTTCTTT	CASSPNSSGTSKAFF
TRBV20-1	NA	TRBJ1-2	NA	TGCAGTGCTAGCCTAGGGGATGGCTACACCTTC	CSASLGDGYTF
TRBV7-9	few	TRBJ1-2	NA	TGTGCCAGCAGTAAGGACACCTATGGCTACACCTTC	CASSKDTYGYTF
TRBV6-6	NA	TRBJ1-2	NA	TGTGCCAGCGGATCAGGTTACTATGGCTACACCTTC	CASGSGYYGYTF
TRBV6-5	NA	TRBJ1-4	NA	TGTGCCAGCAGTTCCTCCGGACTGTTTTTT	CASSSSGLFF
TRBV5-6	NA	TRBJ1-4	TRBD1	TGTGCCAGCAGCTCGGACAGGGGTAATGAAAAACTGTTTTTT	CASSSDRGNEKLFF
TRBV29-1	NA	TRBJ2-1	TRBD2	TGCAGCGCCATCAGCGGGAAAGGATCCTACAATGAGCAGTTCTTC	CSAISGKGSYNEQFF
TRBV6-1	NA	TRBJ2-3	TRBD2	TGTGCCAGCCTAACTAGCGGGGCGACAGATACGCAGTATTTT	CASLTSGATDTQYF
TRBV5-4	NA	TRBJ2-7	TRBD1	TGTGCCAGCAGGATGTTACAGGGGCCCGACGAGCAGTACTTC	CASRMLQGPDEQYF
TRBV27	NA	TRBJ1-1	TRBD1	TGTGCCAGCAGTTCCTCCGACAGGGGTAGGCTTTTCTTT	CASSSSDRGRLFF
TRBV30	NA	TRBJ1-4	TRBD1	TGTGCCTGGAGTCCGGGACAGGGGGTTACGACTAATGAAAAACTGTTTTTT	CAWSPGQGVTTNEKLFF
TRBV19	NA	TRBJ1-2	NA	TGTGCCAGTAGGCGTCAAGAGGTCCGCGACTATGGCTACACCTTC	CASRRQEVRDYGYTF
TRBV5-4	NA	TRBJ2-3	NA	TGTGCCAGCAGCCTGACTGCGACAGATACGCAGTATTTT	CASSLTATDTQYF
TRBV5-1	NA	TRBJ1-1	TRBD1	TGCGCCAGCAGCTTGGCCGAGGGGGCGGGAGCTTTCTTT	CASSLAEGAGAFF
TRBV6-5	once	TRBJ2-1	TRBD2	TGTGCCAGCAGTCGACTAGCGGGGGGCGGGGAGCAGTTCTTC	CASSRLAGGGEQFF
TRBV6-6	few	TRBJ1-1	NA	TGTGCCAGTTCCAGGTCCATGAACACTGAAGCTTTCTTT	CASSRSMNTEAFF
TRBV6-1	NA	TRBJ1-1	NA	TGTGCCAGCAGTGAAGCGACTTTCGGGGGGACTGAAGCTTTCTTT	CASSEATFGGTEAFF
TRBV4-3	once	TRBJ2-7	TRBD2	TGCGCCAGCAGCCAAGATTTCGGGACTAGCGGGAGTTATGCCTACGAGCAGTACTTC	CASSQDFGTSGSYAYEQYF
TRBV19	NA	TRBJ1-5	NA	TGTGCCAGTAGTATCCCGGGGAGGAAGCCCCAGCATTTT	CASSIPGRKPQHF
TRBV2	NA	TRBJ2-5	NA	TGTGCCGAGGGCAGGGGTGAGACCCAGTACTTC	CAEGRGETQYF
TRBV7-2	NA	TRBJ1-1	NA	TGTGCCAGCAGCTTAGCGCGGGGGTTGAACACTGAAGCTTTCTTT	CASSLARGLNTEAFF
TRBV7-9	NA	TRBJ2-5	TRBD2	TGTGCCAGCAGCTTAGTCAGCGGGGGCCAAGAGACCCAGTACTTC	CASSLVSGGQETQYF
TRBV2	few	TRBJ1-2	TRBD1	TGTGCCAGCAGCCTGGACAGGGAATATGGCTACACCTTC	CASSLDREYGYTF
TRBV4-2	NA	TRBJ2-1	TRBD2	TGTGCCAGCAGCCAACGACTAGCGGATTGGGGCAATGAGCAGTTCTTC	CASSQRLADWGNEQFF
TRBV5-6	NA	TRBJ2-7	NA	TGTGCCAGCAGCTTGTTGGCAAGGGCGGGTGTGTTCTACGAGCAGTACTTC	CASSLLARAGVFYEQYF
TRBV30	NA	TRBJ1-5	TRBD1	TGTGCCTGGAACTTGGGACAGGGGAATCTCCAGCCCCAGCATTTT	CAWNLGQGNLQPQHF
TRBV19	NA	TRBJ2-1	NA	TGTGCCAGTAGTATCGCGCGGGCTAGCGATCCCTACAATGAGCAGTTCTTC	CASSIARASDPYNEQFF
TRBV9	NA	TRBJ1-2	TRBD1	TGTGCCAGCAGGGGGGACAGGGAAAATGGCTACACCTTC	CASRGDRENGYTF
TRBV2	NA	TRBJ2-7	NA	TGTGCCAGCAGTGACGGCGGCAGCTCCTACGAGCAGTACTTC	CASSDGGSSYEQYF
TRBV18	NA	TRBJ2-6	NA	TGTGCCAGCTCACCACCGAGGGTTGGGGCCAACGTCCTGACTTTC	CASSPPRVGANVLTF
TRBV20-1	NA	TRBJ2-3	TRBD1	TGCAGTGCGGACAGGGGAGATACGCAGTATTTT	CSADRGDTQYF
TRBV2	NA	TRBJ2-5	TRBD2	TGTGCCAGCAGTGAAGCGGCTAGCGGGGGGGAAGAGACCCAGTACTTC	CASSEAASGGEETQYF
TRBV15	NA	TRBJ2-7	TRBD2	TGTGCCACCAGCGCACGCGGGAGTATCTACGAGCAGTACTTC	CATSARGSIYEQYF
TRBV27	once	TRBJ2-1	NA	TGTGCCAGCAGTTTCTCCCTAGCGAGTGAGCAGTTCTTC	CASSFSLASEQFF
TRBV6-8	NA	TRBJ2-2	NA	TGTGCCAGCGGGTCTAGCTCGAGTGGCACCGGGGAGCTGTTTTTT	CASGSSSSGTGELFF
TRBV5-1	NA	TRBJ2-5	TRBD2	TGCGCCAGCAGCTGGGGGGCTAGCGGGAAAGAGACCCAGTACTTC	CASSWGASGKETQYF
TRBV30	NA	TRBJ2-7	NA	TGTGCCTGGAGTGGGAACAGGAACGAGCAGTACTTC	CAWSGNRNEQYF
TRBV29-1	NA	TRBJ2-7	TRBD2	TGCAGCGTTCCCGGGACTAGCGGGAGGGGTACGTCCTACGAGCAGTACTTC	CSVPGTSGRGTSYEQYF
TRBV6-5	NA	TRBJ1-1	NA	TGTGCCAGCAGTTACCGTGACCGAAAAGGGGGAGCTTTCTTT	CASSYRDRKGGAFF
TRBV6-5	NA	TRBJ2-7	TRBD1	TGTGCCAGCAGAGGGACAGGGGGGAAGTACGAGCAGTACTTC	CASRGTGGKYEQYF
TRBV7-9	NA	TRBJ2-5	NA	TGTGCCAGCAGCCCAACCTTGGGTAGCGGTTACCAAGAGACCCAGTACTTC	CASSPTLGSGYQETQYF
TRBV5-1	few	TRBJ1-1	TRBD1	TGCGCCAGCAGCAAGGGACAGGTGAACACTGAAGCTTTCTTT	CASSKGQVNTEAFF
TRBV25-1	few	TRBJ1-5	NA	TGTGCCAGCAGTGGTAGATATAGCAATCAGCCCCAGCATTTT	CASSGRYSNQPQHF
TRBV19	NA	TRBJ2-6	NA	TGTGCCAGTAGTATAGACCTTGACAGCTCTGGGGCCAACGTCCTGACTTTC	CASSIDLDSSGANVLTF
TRBV30	NA	TRBJ2-5	TRBD2	TGTGCCTGGAGTCCACTAGCGGGAGTAGCGGAGACCCAGTACTTC	CAWSPLAGVAETQYF
TRBV6-5	NA	TRBJ1-2	NA	TGTGCCAGCCATGCAGGGCTTGGCGGCTACACCTTC	CASHAGLGGYTF
TRBV6-5	NA	TRBJ1-1	TRBD1	TGTGCCAGCAGTGGGGGACAGGGCTCGAACACTGAAGCTTTCTTT	CASSGGQGSNTEAFF
TRBV27	NA	TRBJ1-5	NA	TGTGCCAGCAGTTTATCTGCGATTAGCAATCAGCCCCAGCATTTT	CASSLSAISNQPQHF